The clone carrying this TCR beta chain was counted only a few times. TCR beta CDR3 region amplification was performed from RNA transcripts. HTBI primers were the set used in a first-round RT-PCR of the TCR CDR3. TCRdb itself ran the multiplex PCR reads through MiXCR, one entry per CDR3 protein. The data hold nearly 600,000 distinct CDR3 sequences, with about 15% observed a single time. With a duration under 2 months, the hyperthyroidism was newly diagnosed in patients aged 18 to 65. The germline gives CDR1 MNHNS, CDR2 SASEGT. The CDR3 has 14 residues. The junction had 7 bases not matched to a gene; V was cut back by 7 bases and J by 4 bases. This specimen comes from a study of T cells in Graves' hyperthyroidism and ophthalmopathy.

The V call is TRBV6-1, the J call TRBJ1-3; 7 nucleotides align to TRBD1. This clonotype originated in a woman aged 25-40 years with Graves' hyperthyroidism that later progressed to Graves' ophthalmopathy. Source material: blood. The CDR3 sequence: CASNGRGRGNTIYF. Here the CDR3 DNA reads TGTGCCAGCAATGGAAGGGGGCGAGGAAACACCATATATTTT.